This TCR beta chain stems from a study of blood T cell repertoires in COVID-19. Whole-study context: PBMCs, B-cell-depleted T cells, or T cells provided the cDNA or gDNA that made up the material.

Per the original methods: The authors estimated nucleated cell counts from reference gene primer amplification. The table came from immunoSEQ multiplex PCR; TCRdb's copy has only in-frame clones and leaves some out. V and J calls and clone size follow that table, whereas D and trimming were derived from the DNA. The sample shows about 97,000 clones, about 83% of them seen only once. This CDR3 has 12 residues. V lost 1 base, J lost 8 bases, and 8 bases lay in between. Germline V gene data show CDR1 as SGHTA and CDR2 as FQGNSA. The gene calls are TRBV7-2 and TRBJ1-2; the D is unclear. Sequenced input: peripheral blood. The sequence was collected from a man aged 35-49 years with active or convalescent COVID-19. For the CDR3, the DNA is TGTGCCAGCAGCTTAGGCGGTTACGGCTACACCTTC. This codes for CASSLGGYGYTF.